Shown below are 28 T cell receptor beta chains from a single sample sequenced in a study of graft-versus-host responses after intestinal transplantation. Here immunoSEQ multiplex PCR was the method, and the copy in TCRdb shows in-frame clones only, minus some. The sample yields some 90,000 clones, 80% to 95% seen once. Their antigens remain unidentified. Material: unstimulated CD4+ T cells sorted from spleen or lymph node cells, obtained before intestinal transplant. The receptors shown here come from a human donor who received an intestinal transplant.

This sequence joins TRBV7-7 and TRBJ1-1; D gene uncertain. V lost 3 bases and J lost 1, with 6 bases in between. CDR1 SSHAT and CDR2 FNYEAQ come from the germline V gene (reference sequence). This CDR3 spans 13 amino acids. The CDR3 loop is CASSFGKNTEAFF. DNA for the CDR3: TGTGCCAGCAGCTTTGGTAAGAACACTGAAGCTTTCTTT.

The genes are TRBV5-6 and TRBJ2-1, with D possibly matching TRBD1 (5 bases). This CDR3 has 16 amino acids. V was pared by 3 bases and J by 0 bases, with 13 bases between. The germline V gene encodes CDR1 SGHDT and CDR2 YYEEEE. The CDR3 is CASSSGHFSSYNEQFF. In DNA, the CDR3 is TGTGCCAGCAGCTCCGGACACTTCAGCTCCTACAATGAGCAGTTCTTC.

V and J are TRBV30 and TRBJ1-3; D remains ambiguous. Trimming shortened V by 4 bases and J by 0 bases, and 13 bases separated the two germline ends. Germline-derived CDR1 and CDR2 are GTSNPN and SVGIG (reference sequence). The CDR3 runs 15 residues. CDR3 in DNA: TGTGCCTGGATGCCAGACAATTACTCTGGAAACACCATATATTTT. Encoded protein: CAWMPDNYSGNTIYF.

V gene TRBV4-1 combines with J gene TRBJ2-7, with TRBD1 identical over 7 bases. The J segment lost 3 bases and the V segment lost 4 bases, leaving 3 bases of the junction unmatched. CDR3 length: 13 amino acids. Germline V CDR1 and CDR2: MGHRA, YSYEKL. The CDR3 DNA reads as TGCGCCAGCAGCCGGGACAGAGACTACGAGCAGTACTTC. Amino acid sequence: CASSRDRDYEQYF.

This clone was detected only once. The chain combines TRBV7-3 with TRBJ1-1, with D possibly matching TRBD1 (5 bases). This CDR3 has 13 amino acids. V was pared by 3 bases and J by 5 bases, with 10 bases between. The germline V gene has CDR1 SGHTA and CDR2 FQGTGA. This chain's CDR3 is CASSFGGETEAFF. CDR3 in DNA: TGTGCCAGCAGCTTCGGGGGTGAGACTGAAGCTTTCTTT.

J is TRBJ2-1 and V is TRBV10-1; weak D call: TRBD2 (6 bases). The CDR3 is 17 residues long. V was clipped by 3 bases and J by 6 bases, with 21 bases between them. CDR1 is WNHNN, CDR2 SYGVQD, per germline (reference sequence). The CDR3 spells CASSDSLGGTLRNEQFF. The CDR3 coding sequence is TGCGCCAGCAGTGACTCCCTAGGAGGGACTCTACGCAATGAGCAGTTCTTC.

The rearrangement uses TRBV5-6 and TRBJ1-6; D perhaps matches TRBD1 (5 bases). The CDR3 is made up of 14 amino acids. Trimming left V 2 bases short and J 4 bases short, with 7 bases between. Germline CDR1 reads SGHDT; CDR2 reads YYEEEE. The DNA for the CDR3 is TGTGCCAGCAGCTTCACAGGTTATAATTCACCCCTCCACTTT. It yields the protein CASSFTGYNSPLHF.

The J gene is TRBJ2-2, the V gene TRBV5-4; TRBD2 matches 11 bases. V was clipped by 1 base and J by 5 bases; unmatched bases: 10. Germline V gene lookup returns CDR1 SGHNT and CDR2 YYREEE (reference sequence). The CDR3 sequence is 18 residues long. Written as DNA, the CDR3 is TGTGCCAGCAGCTTGACTAGCGGGAGTTTTAAGGGAACCGGGGAGCTGTTTTTT. Residues: CASSLTSGSFKGTGELFF. Looking up the rest from reference TRBV5-4 and TRBJ2-2 gives the full variable domain: ETGVTQSPTHLIKTRGQQVTLRCSSQSGHNTVSWYQQALGQGPQFIFQYYREEENGRGNFPPRFSGLQFPNYSSELNVNALELDDSALYLCASSLTSGSFKGTGELFFGEGSRLTVL.

This rearrangement joins TRBV5-1 to TRBJ2-3; TRBD1 matches at 8 bases. Germline V gives CDR1 SGHRS, CDR2 YFSETQ. Trimming took 1 base from V and 2 from J; bases not matched to a gene: 9. This CDR3 is built from 17 residues. CDR3 sequence reads: CASSLLGGTGNTDTQYF. CDR3 DNA sequence: TGCGCCAGCAGCTTGTTAGGGGGGACAGGAAACACAGATACGCAGTATTTT.

The chain employs TRBV6-5 and TRBJ1-4, with 10 bases that match TRBD1. The length of the CDR3 is 15 residues. Germline V gives CDR1 MNHEY, CDR2 SVGAGI. Germline trimming cut 6 bases from V and 6 bases from J; bases unmatched to any gene: 7. The CDR3 region has the DNA TGTGCCAGCAGATCTCGGACAGGGGGGGATGAAAAACTGTTTTTT. It translates to CASRSRTGGDEKLFF.

The V and J genes are TRBV19 and TRBJ2-6; tentative D call: TRBD1 (6 bases). This CDR3 spans 18 amino acids. The V and J ends lost 5 bases and 0 bases respectively, with 17 bases between them. Per germline, CDR1 LNHDA and CDR2 SQIVND (reference sequence). CDR3 nucleotide sequence: TGTGCCAGTAGTCCCTGGGGCAGGGGTTACTCTGGGGCCAACGTCCTGACTTTC. It is translated as CASSPWGRGYSGANVLTF.

The table lists this clone with a count of one. CDR3 bases: TGTGCCAGCAGTTACAGGGCTGGGGGTAGCAATCAGCCCCAGCATTTT. It specifies CASSYRAGGSNQPQHF. J is TRBJ1-5 and V is TRBV28, with D possibly TRBD1 on 6 matching bases. CDR3 length: 16 residues. V was pared by 4 bases and J by 0 bases, with 13 bases between. The germline gives CDR1 MDHEN, CDR2 SYDVKM. Complete variable domain (other parts from reference TRBV28 and TRBJ1-5): DVKVTQSSRYLVKRTGEKVFLECVQDMDHENMFWYRQDPGLGLRLIYFSYDVKMKEKGDIPEGYSVSREKKERFSLILESASTNQTSMYLCASSYRAGGSNQPQHFGDGTRLSIL.

The chain is built from TRBV6-6 and TRBJ2-4; 8 bases align to TRBD1. This CDR3 spans 15 amino acids. Germline V gene data show CDR1 as MNHNY and CDR2 as SVGAGI (reference sequence). The J segment lost 6 bases and the V segment lost 4 bases, leaving 8 bases of the junction unmatched. CDR3 DNA sequence: TGTGCCAGCAGTTCCCCAGGGGGCGCGGGAAACATTCAGTACTTC. It codes for CASSSPGGAGNIQYF.

CDR3 loop: CASRNAGTGNSYNEQFF. In DNA form, the CDR3 reads TGTGCCAGCAGAAACGCCGGGACAGGGAATTCCTACAATGAGCAGTTCTTC. The V call is TRBV7-9, the J call TRBJ2-1; 9 bases are a match to TRBD1. With 6 bases clipped from V and 1 base from J, the junction kept 10 bases outside the gene matches. Germline V lookup: CDR1 SEHNR, CDR2 FQNEAQ (reference sequence). This CDR3 region has 17 residues.

The chain links TRBV5-1 to TRBJ1-1; possible D gene TRBD1, 5 bases. Germline V lookup: CDR1 SGHRS, CDR2 YFSETQ. The V end lost 0 bases, the J end lost 1 base, and 16 bases lay between the germline ends. The CDR3 has 17 residues. The CDR3 region has the DNA TGCGCCAGCAGCTTGGCGGGCAGGGCGACTAAGAACACTGAAGCTTTCTTT. Its protein product is CASSLAGRATKNTEAFF.

This clone was detected only once. The gene calls are TRBV28 and TRBJ2-7; tentative D call: TRBD1 (5 bases). CDR1 and CDR2 from the germline V gene are MDHEN and SYDVKM. The CDR3 totals 12 residues. V lost 5 bases to trimming and J lost 4 bases, with 9 bases between them. The CDR3 here is CASSPRVYEQYF. As DNA, the CDR3 is TGTGCCAGCAGTCCCAGGGTTTACGAGCAGTACTTC.

V and J are TRBV2 and TRBJ2-7; TRBD2 matches at 7 bases. The CDR3 totals 12 residues. Trimming removed 7 bases from V and 6 bases from J; junction bases left unmatched: 6. Germline CDR1 is SNHLY and CDR2 is FYNNEI. The CDR3 region has the DNA TGTGCCAGCATCGGGGGAGGGCTCGAGCAGTACTTC. This codes for CASIGGGLEQYF.

This clone was detected only a few times. V gene TRBV6-4 combines with J gene TRBJ2-3, with 11 bases lining up with TRBD2. V lost 3 bases, J lost 4 bases, and 3 bases stayed unmatched. The CDR3 is 15 amino acids. CDR1 is MRHNA, CDR2 SNTAGT, per germline. The CDR3 DNA sequence: TGTGCCAGCAGTGAACTAGCGGGAGTCCCAGATACGCAGTATTTT. Protein sequence: CASSELAGVPDTQYF.

The V call is TRBV4-2, the J call TRBJ2-1, with 9 bases that match TRBD2. From germline, CDR1 is LGHNA and CDR2 YNFKEQ. The CDR3 covers 16 residues. The ends lost 4 bases at V and 4 bases at J; junction bases unmatched: 8. Here the CDR3 DNA reads TGTGCCAGCAGCCCGCTCACTAGCGGGCCTTACAATGAGCAGTTCTTC. It translates to CASSPLTSGPYNEQFF.

The chain couples TRBV7-2 to TRBJ2-3; TRBD2 might be the D (6 bases). Germline V gene data show CDR1 as SGHTA and CDR2 as FQGNSA. Trimming removed 0 bases at V and 4 bases at J, with 14 bases between. There are 16 residues in the CDR3. The CDR3 is CASSLAAGTPADTQYF. DNA of the CDR3: TGTGCCAGCAGCTTAGCAGCGGGTACTCCGGCAGATACGCAGTATTTT.

The genes are TRBV4-1 and TRBJ2-1, with 10 nucleotides matching TRBD2. In germline, CDR1 is MGHRA, CDR2 YSYEKL. Trimming took 0 bases from V and 2 from J; bases not matched to a gene: 7. The CDR3 sequence is 18 residues long. The CDR3 DNA sequence: TGCGCCAGCAGCCAAGAAAGTTTTAGCGGGAGGACCTACAATGAGCAGTTCTTC. Residues: CASSQESFSGRTYNEQFF.

The chain employs TRBV7-3 and TRBJ1-3; possibly TRBD1 for D (5 bases). Looked up from germline, CDR1 is SGHTA and CDR2 is FQGTGA. The CDR3 is 14 amino acids. Between the trimmed V and J ends, which lost 3 bases and 0 bases, there was a span of 6 bases. CDR3 sequence reads: CASSLTASGNTIYF. CDR3 DNA sequence: TGTGCCAGCAGCTTGACAGCCTCTGGAAACACCATATATTTT.

CDR3 DNA sequence: TGTGCCACCAGCAGAGGCCGTGGGGCCTACGAGCAGTACTTC. This translates into CATSRGRGAYEQYF. The V and J genes are TRBV15 and TRBJ2-7, with unresolved D. The length of the CDR3 is 14 residues. From germline, CDR1 is LNHNV and CDR2 YYDKDF (reference sequence). Trimming shortened V by 1 base and J by 2 bases, and 9 bases separated the two germline ends.

The rearrangement uses TRBV5-8 and TRBJ1-4; 12 bases align to TRBD1. CDR1 is SGHTS, CDR2 YDEGEE, per germline. V gave up 4 bases and J gave up 10 bases; unmatched junction bases: 8. There are 15 residues in the CDR3. The CDR3 coding sequence is TGTGCCAGCAGCCACCTCGGGACAGGGGGCGGAAAACTGTTTTTT. Translation gives CASSHLGTGGGKLFF.

The chain uses TRBV27 and TRBJ2-1; a weak D match, TRBD1 (7 bases). CDR3 size: 21 residues. Germline CDR1 and CDR2: MNHEY and SMNVEV (reference sequence). Trimming cost V 1 base and J 7 bases, with 32 bases left between them. The CDR3 spells CASSLFRLTHRGGRQRNEQFF. The CDR3 nucleotides are TGTGCCAGCAGTTTATTCCGCCTCACTCACAGGGGAGGCCGACAGCGAAATGAGCAGTTCTTC.

The V gene is TRBV5-4, the J gene TRBJ2-5; D not resolved. V was cut by 0 bases and J by 2 bases, with 5 bases left in between. The germline V gene has CDR1 SGHNT and CDR2 YYREEE (reference sequence). The CDR3 runs 13 residues. Here the CDR3 reads CASSLGLQETQYF. CDR3 coding DNA: TGTGCCAGCAGCTTGGGACTTCAAGAGACCCAGTACTTC. The variable domain in full, completed from reference TRBV5-4 and TRBJ2-5, reads ETGVTQSPTHLIKTRGQQVTLRCSSQSGHNTVSWYQQALGQGPQFIFQYYREEENGRGNFPPRFSGLQFPNYSSELNVNALELDDSALYLCASSLGLQETQYFGPGTRLLVL.

The gene calls are TRBV5-4 and TRBJ2-2, with 10 bases that match TRBD2. Trimming removed 7 bases from V and 5 bases from J; junction bases left unmatched: 11. This CDR3 is built from 16 residues. Per the germline V gene, CDR1 is SGHNT and CDR2 is YYREEE (reference sequence). The CDR3 DNA is TGTGCCAGCGGGGTATCAGCGGGAGGGAGGACCGGGGAGCTGTTTTTT. Its protein is CASGVSAGGRTGELFF.

V usage is TRBV6-5 and J usage is TRBJ1-3, with D hard to call. Trimming removed 2 bases from V and 0 bases from J, with 11 bases in between. The CDR3 sequence is 16 residues long. From germline, CDR1 is MNHEY and CDR2 SVGAGI. The CDR3 DNA reads as TGTGCCAGCAGTTACGGTCCGGGGAGCTCTGGAAACACCATATATTTT. This encodes CASSYGPGSSGNTIYF.